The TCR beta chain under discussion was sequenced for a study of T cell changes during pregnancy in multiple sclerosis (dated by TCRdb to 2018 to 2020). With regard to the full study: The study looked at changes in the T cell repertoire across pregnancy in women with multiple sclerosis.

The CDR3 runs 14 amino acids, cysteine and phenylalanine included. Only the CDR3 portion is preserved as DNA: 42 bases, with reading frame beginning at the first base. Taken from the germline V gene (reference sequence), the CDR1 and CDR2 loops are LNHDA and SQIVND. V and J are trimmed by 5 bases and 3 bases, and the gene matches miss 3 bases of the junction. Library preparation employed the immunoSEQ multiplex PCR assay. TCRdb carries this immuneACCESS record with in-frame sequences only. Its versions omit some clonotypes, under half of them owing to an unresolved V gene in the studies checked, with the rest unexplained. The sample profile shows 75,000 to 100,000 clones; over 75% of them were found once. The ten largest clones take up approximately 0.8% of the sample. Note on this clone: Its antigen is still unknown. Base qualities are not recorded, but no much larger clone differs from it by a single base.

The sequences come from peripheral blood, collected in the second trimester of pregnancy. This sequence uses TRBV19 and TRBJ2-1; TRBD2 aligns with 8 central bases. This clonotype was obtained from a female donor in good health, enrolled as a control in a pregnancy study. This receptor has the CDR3 CASSSGLVYNEQFF. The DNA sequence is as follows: TGTGCCAGTAGTTCGGGACTAGTCTACAATGAGCAGTTCTTC.